Each of the 26 T cell receptor beta chains below was sequenced from the same sample in a study of Graves' ophthalmopathy and Graves' hyperthyroidism. The study amplified TCR beta CDR3 regions using RNA transcripts. After a first-round RT-PCR with HTBI primers, a second-round multiplex PCR was run. Each CDR3 protein gets one entry after TCRdb re-called the multiplex PCR reads with MiXCR. This sample has approximately 700,000 distinct CDR3 sequences, with about two fifths found just once. The sample comprised peripheral blood. The receptors originated from an adult man with Graves' ophthalmopathy.

This clonotype was observed a handful of times. This chain links TRBV9 with TRBJ1-3, with 7 bases that match TRBD1. CDR3 length: 16 amino acids. Germline CDR1 SGDLS, CDR2 YYNGEE. V lost 4 bases to trimming and J lost 0 bases; unmatched junction nucleotides: 7. CDR3 region: CASSTGTDYSGNTIYF. Written as DNA, the CDR3 is TGTGCCAGCAGCACTGGGACAGATTACTCTGGAAACACCATATATTTT.

V and J are TRBV9 and TRBJ1-5; 8 nucleotides match TRBD1. V lost 7 bases and J lost 1; bases outside the gene matches: 10. The CDR3 loop spans 16 amino acids. Germline CDR1 reads SGDLS; CDR2 reads YYNGEE. CDR3 residues: CASSGTGGVSNQPQHF. Written as DNA, the CDR3 is TGTGCCAGCTCCGGCACAGGGGGAGTAAGCAATCAGCCCCAGCATTTT.

The V call is TRBV29-1, the J call TRBJ2-7, with TRBD1 identical over 11 bases. Germline lookup yields CDR1 SQVTM and CDR2 ANQGSEA. J lost 3 bases, V lost 8 bases, and 6 bases had no gene match. There are 13 residues in the CDR3. The CDR3 nucleotides are TGCAGCACGCAAGGGACAGGGGGCTACGAGCAGTACTTC. This encodes CSTQGTGGYEQYF.

In the case of this clonotype: The conserved closing phenylalanine or tryptophan is absent in this CDR3, likely reflecting a read error. This chain connects TRBV12-3 or TRBV12-4 to TRBJ2-5; no reliable D call. There are 14 residues in the CDR3. CDR3 amino acids: CAISEGRYQETQYL. For the CDR3, the DNA is TGTGCCATCAGTGAAGGACGGTACCAAGAGACCCAGTACCTC.

The chain carries TRBV24-1 and TRBJ2-1, with 8 bases that match TRBD2. CDR3 length: 15 residues. With 10 bases clipped from V and 9 bases from J, the junction kept 16 bases outside the gene matches. Germline V lookup: CDR1 KGHDR, CDR2 SFDVKD. The DNA of the CDR3 is TGTGCCACTTCGTTTACCGGGACTAGAGGCGGTGAGCAGTTCTTC. Its protein product is CATSFTGTRGGEQFF.

The genes are TRBV20-1 and TRBJ2-3, with TRBD2 matching 8 bases. J was trimmed by 11 bases and V by 6 bases; bases with no gene match: 7. The CDR3 length is 11 residues. Germline V gene sequence: CDR1 DFQATT, CDR2 SNEGSKA (reference sequence). CDR3 loop: CSAPAAGVQYF. CDR3 nucleotides: TGCAGTGCACCGGCAGCGGGGGTGCAGTATTTT.

This clonotype was picked up many times. V usage is TRBV29-1 and J usage is TRBJ1-2; D not resolved. Trimming stripped 4 bases from V and 4 bases from J, with 13 bases between. Germline V gene sequence: CDR1 SQVTM, CDR2 ANQGSEA. CDR3 size: 13 residues. The CDR3 loop is CSVVPGPPYGYTF. CDR3 bases: TGCAGCGTTGTACCCGGGCCCCCCTATGGCTACACCTTC. The variable domain in full, with the rest retrieved from reference TRBV29-1 and TRBJ1-2, is SAVISQKPSRDICQRGTSLTIQCQVDSQVTMMFWYRQQPGQSLTLIATANQGSEATYESGFVIDKFPISRPNLTFSTLTVSNMSPEDSSIYLCSVVPGPPYGYTFGSGTRLTVV.

Ten or more counts support this clonotype. V gene TRBV24-1 combines with J gene TRBJ1-5; 7 bases map to TRBD1. The CDR3 length is 14 residues. Germline CDR1 reads KGHDR; CDR2 reads SFDVKD. V was pared by 6 bases and J by 4 bases, with 5 bases of the junction left unmatched. Here the CDR3 DNA reads TGTGCCACCAGTTCGGGACAGCTGAATCAGCCCCAGCATTTT. It encodes CATSSGQLNQPQHF.

Many counts were recorded for this clonotype. The junction and the germline gene differ at one end; a read error may be behind it. The chain uses TRBV7-7 and TRBJ2-5; D is perhaps TRBD1 (6 bases). The CDR3 totals 16 residues. CDR1 and CDR2 (germline): SSHAT, FNYEAQ (reference sequence). The DNA of the CDR3 is TGTGCTAGCAGCTTAGTGGGACATTCACGGGACGAGACCCAGTACTTC. It encodes CASSLVGHSRDETQYF.

The V call is TRBV29-1, the J call TRBJ1-3, with TRBD1 identical over 7 bases. Unmatched junction bases numbered 8, after V lost 6 bases and J lost 3 bases. Germline CDR1 is SQVTM and CDR2 is ANQGSEA. CDR3 length equals 14 residues. This chain's CDR3 is CSVEGASVGNTIYF. In DNA form, the CDR3 reads TGCAGCGTCGAGGGGGCTAGCGTTGGAAACACCATATATTTT. The full variable domain, its missing parts supplied by reference TRBV29-1 and TRBJ1-3, is SAVISQKPSRDICQRGTSLTIQCQVDSQVTMMFWYRQQPGQSLTLIATANQGSEATYESGFVIDKFPISRPNLTFSTLTVSNMSPEDSSIYLCSVEGASVGNTIYFGEGSWLTVV.

This clonotype has a count of ten or more. The chain links TRBV19 to TRBJ1-3; perhaps TRBD1 as D (5 bases). With 3 bases removed from V and 8 bases from J, the gap between germline ends came to 23 bases. CDR3 length: 17 amino acids. Germline values: CDR1 LNHDA, CDR2 SQIVND (reference sequence). This CDR3 is CASSIRDSQNARDTIYF. CDR3 DNA sequence: TGTGCCAGTAGTATTCGAGACAGCCAAAACGCTCGGGACACCATATATTTT.

This clonotype was observed a few times. CDR3 DNA sequence: TGTGCCAGCCAACAGGGGAGCACCGGGGAGCTGTTTTTT. This translates into CASQQGSTGELFF. The genes are TRBV10-3 and TRBJ2-2; 7 bases are shared with TRBD1. The length of the CDR3 is 13 residues. Germline CDR1 ENHRY, CDR2 SYGVKD. V was clipped by 10 bases and J by 4 bases; unmatched bases: 6.

There are many counts of this clonotype. The CDR3 DNA reads as TGTGCCAGCAGTGTCGCGACTGGGATGAACACTGAAGCTTTCTTT. Residues: CASSVATGMNTEAFF. The chain is built from TRBV2 and TRBJ1-1, with D unclear. The CDR3 consists of 15 residues. The germline V gene encodes CDR1 SNHLY and CDR2 FYNNEI. Trimming took 4 bases from V and 0 from J, leaving 12 bases between them.

This clonotype was detected many times. J is TRBJ1-3 and V is TRBV25-1, with D maybe TRBD1 (5 bases). V dropped 1 base and J dropped 3 bases, with 7 bases sitting between them. This CDR3 is 14 amino acids long. CDR1 and CDR2 (germline): MGHDK, SYGVNS. For the CDR3, the DNA is TGTGCCAGCAGTGAATCCAGGGATGGAAACACCATATATTTT. Translating gives CASSESRDGNTIYF.

This clonotype appeared a few times. The chain couples TRBV6-6 to TRBJ2-7; possibly TRBD1 or TRBD2 for D (5 bases each). This CDR3 region has 16 residues. Germline CDR1 and CDR2: MNHNY and SVGAGI (reference sequence). The V end was cut by 5 bases, the J end by 5 bases, with 22 bases between. The CDR3 protein is CASSRSRGAATDEQYF. The CDR3 DNA reads as TGTGCCAGCAGTCGATCTAGGGGAGCCGCGACCGACGAGCAGTACTTC.

The rearrangement uses TRBV7-9 and TRBJ2-3; 7 nucleotides agree with TRBD2. This CDR3 has 16 amino acids. Germline loops: CDR1 SEHNR, CDR2 FQNEAQ (reference sequence). Unmatched junction bases numbered 9, after V lost 6 bases and J lost 0 bases. The DNA for the CDR3 is TGTGCCAGCAGAGCGGGACTATCTGTCAGCACAGATACGCAGTATTTT. Protein product: CASRAGLSVSTDTQYF.

This clonotype has only a few counts. The chain employs TRBV2 and TRBJ2-5; maybe TRBD2 (6 bases). The CDR3 sequence is 15 residues long. V lost 5 bases and J lost 4, with 17 bases in between. CDR1 SNHLY and CDR2 FYNNEI come from the germline V gene. CDR3 in DNA: TGTGCCAGCAGTCAGTTCCGGGGGATTGGAGAGACCCAGTACTTC. It encodes CASSQFRGIGETQYF.

This clonotype came up once. This chain links TRBV20-1 with TRBJ2-5; D unresolved. V lost 5 bases to trimming and J lost 5 bases, with 6 bases between them. There are 10 residues in the CDR3. CDR1 and CDR2 (germline): DFQATT, SNEGSKA (reference sequence). CDR3 in amino acids: CSADKETQYF. DNA for the CDR3: TGCAGTGCTGACAAGGAGACCCAGTACTTC.

This clonotype was detected ten times or more. The chain carries TRBV12-3 or TRBV12-4 and TRBJ2-5; D is perhaps TRBD2 (6 bases). V gave up 6 bases and J gave up 5 bases, with 10 bases separating them. The CDR3 covers 12 residues. The CDR3 is CASSRGRETQYF. In DNA, the CDR3 is TGTGCCAGCAGCCGGGGGAGGGAGACCCAGTACTTC.

As regards this clonotype: At one of its ends the junction is not consistent with the germline gene, which may arise from a read error. The chain recombines TRBV7-9 with TRBJ2-7, with unresolved D. The CDR3 length is 12 residues. Germline CDR1 SEHNR, CDR2 FQNEAQ (reference sequence). The CDR3 DNA sequence: TGTGCCAGCAGCTTAGCCAACTACGAGCAGTGCTTC. This encodes CASSLANYEQCF.

On this clonotype: A much larger clonotype is one base distant, so this may be a read error. V is TRBV19 and J is TRBJ2-5; TRBD2 matches 12 bases. The germline V gene encodes CDR1 LNHDA and CDR2 SQIVND (reference sequence). The CDR3 length is 15 residues. Here the CDR3 DNA reads TGTGCCAGTAGTGTGACTAGCGGGGGACAAGGGACCCAGTACTTC. Translating it yields CASSVTSGGQGTQYF. The variable domain in full, completed from reference TRBV19 and TRBJ2-5, reads DGGITQSPKYLFRKEGQNVTLSCEQNLNHDAMYWYRQDPGQGLRLIYYSQIVNDFQKGDIAEGYSVSREKKESFPLTVTSAQKNPTAFYLCASSVTSGGQGTQYFGPGTRLLVL.

A note on this clonotype: This may arise from a read error, as a much more abundant clone is one base away. The chain carries TRBV20-1 and TRBJ1-2; D is ambiguous. CDR3 length equals 12 residues. The germline V gene encodes CDR1 DFQATT and CDR2 SNEGSKA (reference sequence). The CDR3 region has the DNA TGCAGTGCTACCACAGAGAACTATAGCTACACCTTC. It codes for CSATTENYSYTF.

The rearrangement joins TRBV9 to TRBJ2-7, with D maybe TRBD2 (5 bases). V was shortened by 4 bases and J by 3 bases, with 17 bases between the two germline ends. The CDR3 runs to 15 residues. Per the germline V gene, CDR1 is SGDLS and CDR2 is YYNGEE. For the CDR3, the DNA is TGTGCCAGCAGCTTGGGTTTGACTAACTTCTACGAGCAGTACTTC. Translated: CASSLGLTNFYEQYF.

This clonotype has only a few counts. This chain connects TRBV10-3 to TRBJ1-2; D is perhaps TRBD1 (6 bases). CDR3 length: 14 amino acids. V was cut by 5 bases and J by 6 bases, with 16 bases left in between. Germline-derived CDR1 and CDR2 are ENHRY and SYGVKD. This CDR3 is CAISRDTETDGYTF. In DNA form, the CDR3 reads TGTGCCATCAGTCGGGACACGGAAACAGATGGCTACACCTTC.

This sequence joins TRBV7-9 and TRBJ2-7; the match to TRBD1 covers 9 bases. Germline V gene lookup returns CDR1 SEHNR and CDR2 FQNEAQ (reference sequence). CDR3 size: 14 residues. The V segment lost 5 bases and the J segment 5 bases; nucleotides outside the gene matches: 7. CDR3 sequence: CASSQPGQGHEQYF. The CDR3 DNA reads TGTGCCAGCAGCCAGCCGGGACAGGGCCACGAGCAGTACTTC.

This clonotype was counted a few times. The chain links TRBV20-1 to TRBJ2-7, with D perhaps matching TRBD2 (6 bases). CDR3 size: 14 residues. Germline CDR1 reads DFQATT; CDR2 reads SNEGSKA (reference sequence). Trimming removed 2 bases at V and 1 base at J, with 12 bases between. The CDR3 DNA reads as TGCAGTGCTAGATTCCGCGCGGGGTCCTACGAGCAGTACTTC. It is translated as CSARFRAGSYEQYF.